The clone carrying this T cell receptor (beta chain) was detected ten times or more. Each CDR3 protein is one row after TCRdb ran MiXCR on the 5' RACE reads. The top ten hold around 5% of the sample, which has about 250,000 distinct CDR3 sequences, 7% to 8.5% seen once. The data originate from a study of identical twins. Each donor (without exception) was a healthy Caucasian. With 3 bases removed from V and 6 bases from J, the gap between germline ends came to 8 bases. CDR3 length: 13 amino acids. The data were also submitted as part of a second study, on yellow fever vaccine responses in identical twins.

The rearrangement links TRBV12-3 or TRBV12-4 to TRBJ2-2; unclear D gene. The receptor's source is a woman aged 18-29 years in good health. Material: CD8+ T cells sorted from blood. DNA of the CDR3: TGTGCCAGCAGTTTCCTTTGGTCCGGGGAGCTGTTTTTT. It encodes CASSFLWSGELFF.